This is a list of T cell receptor beta chains from one sample in a study of tumor-infiltrating lymphocytes in primary liver carcinoma. TCRdb redid the calling of the multiplex PCR reads with MiXCR, one entry per CDR3 protein. This sample has fewer than 400,000 distinct CDR3 sequences, with approximately 58% found just once. Sequenced: peripheral blood. The receptors derive from a woman aged 30 to 39 with primary liver carcinoma and hepatitis B virus infection. Both conserved end residues are part of each CDR3. A D gene is named only where the DNA matches it firmly. Not every row has a clone size; where given, it reads once, few, many or a size class.

TRBV11-2	TRBJ2-7	-	many	CASSLGFEQYF	TGTGCCAGCAGCTTAGGGTTCGAGCAGTACTTC
TRBV7-8	TRBJ2-1	TRBD2	-	CASSSRAGVITYNEQFF	TGTGCCAGCAGCTCCCGTGCGGGAGTGATAACCTACAATGAGCAGTTCTTC
TRBV28	TRBJ2-3	TRBD2	-	CASRRTSGREGYF	TGTGCCAGCAGAAGGACTAGCGGACGCGAGGGGTATTTT
TRBV2	TRBJ2-7	-	once	CASSEGRRSVEQYF	TGTGCCAGCAGTGAGGGGAGGAGGTCCGTGGAGCAGTACTTC
TRBV30	TRBJ2-2	-	few	CAWASRANTGELFF	TGTGCCTGGGCCTCTCGGGCGAACACCGGGGAGCTGTTTTTT
TRBV12-3/TRBV12-4	TRBJ1-5	TRBD1	-	CASRLGTGGHQPQHF	TGTGCCAGCAGATTAGGGACAGGGGGCCATCAGCCCCAGCATTTT
TRBV7-8	TRBJ1-1	-	-	CVNSLATNTEAFF	TGTGTCAACAGCTTAGCGACGAACACTGAAGCTTTCTTT
TRBV30	TRBJ2-3	TRBD1	once	CARSRGNTDTQYF	TGTGCCCGGAGCAGGGGGAACACAGATACGCAGTATTTT
TRBV12-3/TRBV12-4	TRBJ2-3	-	-	CASSPHLADTQYF	TGTGCCAGCAGCCCCCATCTGGCAGATACGCAGTATTTT
TRBV18	TRBJ2-4	-	-	CASSPGGGAQGIQYF	TGTGCCAGCTCACCAGGCGGAGGAGCGCAGGGCATTCAGTACTTC
TRBV7-8	TRBJ1-2	-	few	CASSPGGRKNGYTF	TGTGCCAGCAGCCCTGGGGGGCGAAAAAATGGCTACACCTTC
TRBV6-5	TRBJ2-7	-	-	CASRDLARYEQYF	TGTGCCAGCAGGGATCTGGCGAGGTACGAGCAGTACTTC
TRBV11-1	TRBJ2-1	-	few	CASNHQGHNEQFF	TGTGCTAGCAACCATCAGGGGCACAATGAGCAGTTCTTC
TRBV11-2	TRBJ2-1	TRBD2	many	CASSSRTSGVFYNEQFF	TGTGCCAGCAGCTCCCGGACTAGCGGAGTCTTTTACAATGAGCAGTTCTTC
TRBV7-2	TRBJ2-7	-	-	CASSLSGPGYEQYF	TGTGCCAGCAGCTTATCAGGACCTGGCTACGAGCAGTACTTC
TRBV11-2	TRBJ2-5	TRBD2	-	CASSPTAGVGETQCF	TGTGCCAGCAGCCCCACGGCGGGAGTGGGAGAGACCCAGTGCTTC
TRBV6-2/TRBV6-3	TRBJ1-1	-	-	CASAGSPDYTSPEAFF	TGTGCCAGCGCCGGTAGCCCGGATTACACAAGTCCTGAAGCTTTCTTT
TRBV7-9	TRBJ2-1	-	few	CASSLIVQNEQFF	TGTGCCAGCAGCTTGATCGTTCAAAATGAGCAGTTCTTC
TRBV28	TRBJ2-7	TRBD2	-	CASSSVAGGRPYEQYF	TGTGCCAGCAGCTCCGTAGCGGGAGGGCGGCCCTACGAGCAGTACTTC
TRBV6-5	TRBJ2-1	-	-	CVSRDKDSYNERFF	TGTGTCAGCAGGGACAAGGATTCCTACAATGAGCGGTTCTTC
TRBV29-1	TRBJ1-1	-	many	CSADRNMNTEAFF	TGCAGCGCAGACAGGAATATGAACACTGAAGCTTTCTTT
TRBV11-2	TRBJ2-7	-	few	CASSLEGGASAYEQYF	TGTGCCAGCAGCTTAGAGGGTGGAGCTTCCGCCTACGAGCAGTACTTC
TRBV11-3	TRBJ1-6	-	medium-sized	CASSLQGDSPLHF	TGTGCCAGCAGCTTACAGGGAGATTCACCCCTCCACTTT
TRBV4-3	TRBJ1-2	-	-	CASNVELEIYGYIF	TGCGCCAGCAACGTTGAGTTGGAGATCTATGGCTACATCTTC
TRBV13	TRBJ2-2	-	-	CASSTRRSPMTSGELFF	TGTGCCAGCAGTACGCGGAGGTCCCCGATGACATCTGGGGAGCTGTTTTTT
TRBV6-4	TRBJ1-6	-	-	CASSAEGGNSPLHF	TGTGCCAGCAGCGCCGAGGGGGGCAATTCACCCCTCCACTTT
TRBV12-3/TRBV12-4	TRBJ2-5	TRBD2	-	CASSPSRGRRETQYF	TGTGCCAGCAGCCCGTCTCGCGGGAGGAGAGAGACCCAGTACTTC
TRBV12-3/TRBV12-4	TRBJ2-7	-	-	CASIFTGNQRTEQYF	TGTGCCAGCATTTTTACTGGGAACCAAAGAACCGAGCAGTACTTC
TRBV10-3	TRBJ2-5	-	-	CAIRQGLEETQHF	TGTGCCATCAGGCAGGGGTTGGAAGAGACCCAGCACTTC
TRBV24-1	TRBJ2-2	-	few	CATSVRPGELFF	TGTGCCACCAGCGTCAGGCCCGGGGAGCTGTTTTTT
TRBV11-2	TRBJ2-7	-	medium-sized	CASSPSNTGEQYF	TGTGCCAGCAGCCCCTCGAATACGGGCGAGCAGTACTTC